Listed below are T cell receptor beta chains from one sample, sequenced in a study of blood T cell repertoires in COVID-19. Sequencing used immunoSEQ multiplex PCR; TCRdb keeps in-frame clones, though not all of them. The table shows 150,000 to 200,000 clones, with 76% occurring only once. Source material: PBMCs or T cells enriched from blood (not recorded which). Receptors were obtained from a woman between 50 and 59 years old with acute COVID-19. Both conserved end residues are trimmed from each CDR3. Fields, in order: J gene, V gene, D gene, CDR3 protein. D genes are given only for firm matches.

>TRBJ2-4|TRBV10-3|TRBD1
AISERWDSKNIQY
>TRBJ1-5|TRBV27|TRBD1
ASSPRDRGNNQPQH
>TRBJ2-3|TRBV27|TRBD2
ATGERGGPDTQY
>TRBJ2-3|TRBV5-6|TRBD2
ASSAQTSGGTDTQY
>TRBJ2-5|TRBV28|TRBD1
ASSSGQQETQY
>TRBJ1-4|TRBV27|TRBD1
ATSRSAGGNEKLF
>TRBJ2-3|TRBV27|NA
ASSLGGVVDTQY
>TRBJ2-3|TRBV10-1|TRBD2
ASSDSAGGSTDTQY
>TRBJ1-2|TRBV27|NA
ASRPPGRASGYT
>TRBJ2-3|TRBV28|NA
ASISPSTDTQY
>TRBJ1-2|TRBV19|NA
ASSISQGKRGYT
>TRBJ1-6|TRBV7-9|TRBD1
ASSTRTGWDSPLH
>TRBJ1-5|TRBV10-3|TRBD1
AIIGTASDQPQH
>TRBJ2-3|TRBV3-1/TRBV3-2|NA
ASSQVRRGADTQY
>TRBJ1-2|TRBV5-5|TRBD1
ASSLVTGGYGYT
>TRBJ2-1|TRBV7-2|TRBD1
ASGVQGVLLYNEQF
>TRBJ2-1|TRBV19|TRBD1
ASRLGQGIASYNEQF
>TRBJ1-1|TRBV3-1/TRBV3-2|TRBD1
ASSITGTANTEAF
>TRBJ1-2|TRBV7-8|NA
ASSLARAGYGYT
>TRBJ1-1|TRBV7-2|TRBD1
ASSQPLDRVRTEAF
>TRBJ2-1|TRBV24-1|TRBD1
ATSDWTGEGYNEQF
>TRBJ2-5|TRBV6-1|NA
ASSEVREETQY
>TRBJ2-1|TRBV11-2|TRBD2
ASSFQLGPGLADNEQF
>TRBJ1-2|TRBV7-2|NA
ASSLWGGALESDGYT
>TRBJ1-3|TRBV5-1|NA
ASSPAATGNTIY
>TRBJ1-4|TRBV5-6|TRBD1
ASSWGTGLANEKLF
>TRBJ1-5|TRBV28|TRBD1
ASSLDRVKPQH
>TRBJ1-3|TRBV4-2|TRBD1
ASREQGGSGNTIY
>TRBJ2-1|TRBV7-2|TRBD2
ASSFASSGGAYNEQF
>TRBJ1-5|TRBV27|NA
ASSLGTNQPQH
>TRBJ1-6|TRBV7-2|NA
ASSSGVGGSPLH
>TRBJ1-2|TRBV21-1|NA
ARSKTTANYGYT
>TRBJ1-1|TRBV27|NA
ASSLSGRARMNTEAF
>TRBJ1-6|TRBV7-9|TRBD1
ASSWTGDQNSPLH
>TRBJ1-1|TRBV7-8|NA
ASSLRTYLNTEAF
>TRBJ1-2|TRBV27|TRBD1
ASSLRGQGTYGYT
>TRBJ1-1|TRBV7-9|NA
ASSLRSQQGNTEAF
>TRBJ1-5|TRBV9|TRBD1
ASPRDRGYQPQH
>TRBJ1-4|TRBV5-8|NA
ASSFGQVLNEKLF
>TRBJ1-5|TRBV12-3/TRBV12-4|NA
ASSLKGDQPQH
>TRBJ2-2|TRBV7-6|TRBD2
ASSPGTSGTGELF
>TRBJ2-5|TRBV7-2|TRBD2
ASSPSLAGRETQY
>TRBJ2-3|TRBV19|TRBD2
ASSIWTSTRTDTQY
>TRBJ1-5|TRBV30|TRBD1
AWSLTGVGRPQH
>TRBJ2-5|TRBV5-4|NA
ASSLGPGSEETQY
>TRBJ1-1|TRBV4-3|TRBD1
AWAEGANTEAF
>TRBJ2-1|TRBV5-1|TRBD1
ASSPGQNYNEQF
>TRBJ1-5|TRBV5-6|NA
ARAARTNQPQH